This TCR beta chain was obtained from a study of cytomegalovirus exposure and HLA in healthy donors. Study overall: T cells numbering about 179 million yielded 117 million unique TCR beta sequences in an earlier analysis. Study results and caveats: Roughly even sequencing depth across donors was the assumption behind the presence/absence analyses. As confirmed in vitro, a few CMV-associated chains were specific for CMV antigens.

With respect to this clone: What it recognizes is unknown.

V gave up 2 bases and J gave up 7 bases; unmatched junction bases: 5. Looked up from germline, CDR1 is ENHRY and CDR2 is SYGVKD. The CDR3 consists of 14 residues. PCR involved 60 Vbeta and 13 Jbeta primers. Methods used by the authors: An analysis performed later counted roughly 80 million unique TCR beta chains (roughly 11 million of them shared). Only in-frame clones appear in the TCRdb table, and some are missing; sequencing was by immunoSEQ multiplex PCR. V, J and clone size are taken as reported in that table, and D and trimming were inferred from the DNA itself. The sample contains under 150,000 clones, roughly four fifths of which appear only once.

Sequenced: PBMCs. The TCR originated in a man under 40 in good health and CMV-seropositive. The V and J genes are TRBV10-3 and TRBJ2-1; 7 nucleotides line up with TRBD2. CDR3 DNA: TGTGCCATCAGTGAGCAGGCTAGCGGAAATGAGCAGTTCTTC. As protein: CAISEQASGNEQFF.